This TCR beta chain was identified in a study of T cells in Graves' hyperthyroidism and ophthalmopathy. This clonotype was counted at least ten times. The germline gives CDR1 SGDLS, CDR2 YYNGEE. The CDR3 totals 12 residues. V lost 0 bases and J 5 bases, leaving 5 bases between the germline ends. RNA transcripts served as the template for amplifying TCR beta CDR3 regions. Researchers ran a first-round RT-PCR on the TCR CDR3 using the HTBI primer set. TCRdb independently ran MiXCR on the multiplex PCR reads; one entry per CDR3 protein. Of some 600,000 distinct CDR3 sequences in the sample, more than 11% are singletons; the top ten hold about 5.8%.

Input material: blood. The chain uses TRBV9 and TRBJ2-5; D unclear. The receptor was isolated from a woman aged 30 to 39 with Graves' hyperthyroidism that later progressed to Graves' ophthalmopathy. CDR3: CASSVGYETQYF. In nucleotides, the CDR3 is TGTGCCAGCAGCGTAGGTTATGAGACCCAGTACTTC.